A selection of T cell receptor beta chains follows, all from one sample in a study of cytomegalovirus exposure and HLA in healthy donors. Data came from immunoSEQ multiplex PCR; TCRdb stores just in-frame clones and leaves some out. The profile shows tens of thousands of clones, about three quarters of them singletons. Source material: PBMCs. Receptors were obtained from a man aged 40-55 years in good health and CMV-seronegative. Each CDR3 is given with its conserved first and last residue. The D gene is left open where the match is weak. Clone size is not always given. Where it is, it says once, few, many or a class for expanded clones.

d_gene	v_gene	abundance	j_gene	CDR3nt	CDR3aa
-	TRBV7-9	-	TRBJ1-1	TGTGCCAGCAGCACCACTCCAGGATTCATGAACACTGAAGCTTTCTTT	CASSTTPGFMNTEAFF
-	TRBV4-3	-	TRBJ2-7	TGCGCCAGCAGCCAAGATCCGGGGAGCTCCTACGAGCAGTACTTC	CASSQDPGSSYEQYF
TRBD1	TRBV2	-	TRBJ2-7	TGTGCCAGCACGGGACAGGCTCCTTACGAGCAGTACTTC	CASTGQAPYEQYF
-	TRBV9	once	TRBJ2-3	TGTGCCAGCAGCGTAGGGGGCGAATCCTTAGATACGCAGTATTTT	CASSVGGESLDTQYF
TRBD2	TRBV7-3	-	TRBJ2-1	TGTGCCAGCAGCTTAAGCGGGAGGGCCCACAATGAGCAGTTCTTC	CASSLSGRAHNEQFF
-	TRBV6-4	-	TRBJ1-1	TGTGCCAGCCAATTTGGGAGAGCTTTCTTT	CASQFGRAFF
TRBD1	TRBV10-2	-	TRBJ2-7	TGCGCCAGCAGTATCTCGCGGGGACAGGGACCCTACGAGCAGTACTTC	CASSISRGQGPYEQYF
-	TRBV18	-	TRBJ1-2	TGTGCCAGCTCACCACTCCCAGGGGACGGCCGACCCTATGGCTACACCTTC	CASSPLPGDGRPYGYTF
TRBD2	TRBV6-5	-	TRBJ2-7	TGTGCCAGCAGAGAAGCGGGAGAATCCTACGAGCAGTACTTC	CASREAGESYEQYF
-	TRBV6-1	-	TRBJ1-1	TGTGCCAGCAGGCGGCGGGATTTGAACACTGAAGCTTTCTTT	CASRRRDLNTEAFF
-	TRBV20-1	few	TRBJ1-5	TGCAGTGCTACTCCGGGGCAGCCCCAGCATTTT	CSATPGQPQHF
-	TRBV14	-	TRBJ2-5	TGTGCCAGCAGCCAAGACTGGAACAGTCAAGAGACCCAGTACTTC	CASSQDWNSQETQYF
TRBD2	TRBV27	few	TRBJ2-3	TGTGCCAGCAATAGACTAGCGGGAATGCGCACAGATACGCAGTATTTT	CASNRLAGMRTDTQYF
-	TRBV10-3	-	TRBJ1-2	TGTGCCATCAGTGTTGTGGTGGGGCGTGGGAAAGACCTACCACCCAACTATGGCTACACCTTC	CAISVVVGRGKDLPPNYGYTF
TRBD1	TRBV7-9	few	TRBJ1-2	TGTGCCAGCAGCCCCAGACAGGGAGGCTACACCTTC	CASSPRQGGYTF
TRBD1	TRBV18	-	TRBJ2-2	TGTGCCAGCTCCGCCTTAGTGACCACAGGGGGATATGCCGGGGAGCTGTTTTTT	CASSALVTTGGYAGELFF
-	TRBV4-2	few	TRBJ2-2	TGTGCCAGCAGCCAAGATAGTACCGGAGGGCGGACCGGGGAGCTGTTTTTT	CASSQDSTGGRTGELFF
-	TRBV4-3	few	TRBJ1-1	TGCGCCAGCAGCCAAACTCCGAACGGGAACACTGAAGCTTTCTTT	CASSQTPNGNTEAFF
-	TRBV28	-	TRBJ1-4	TGTGCCAGCGGACAGCCCCCAAGTGCACTGTTTTTT	CASGQPPSALFF
-	TRBV27	few	TRBJ2-1	TGTGCCAGCAGTTTCTGGGGCAGGGAGCAGTTCTTC	CASSFWGREQFF